One sample yielded the 21 T cell receptor beta chains listed below, sequenced in a study of cytomegalovirus exposure and HLA in healthy donors. A multiplex PCR was run with 60 Vbeta primers and 13 Jbeta primers. Sequencing was performed with immunoSEQ multiplex PCR; in TCRdb, only in-frame clones are kept and a portion is missing. The repertoire holds 90,000 to 150,000 clones, with approximately 75% as singletons. The sample taken for sequencing was PBMCs. These receptors were taken from a man aged 35 to 55 in good health and CMV-seronegative.

This chain links TRBV6-5 with TRBJ2-1, with TRBD1 identical over 12 bases. The CDR3 runs to 14 residues. V was pared by 6 bases and J by 8 bases, with 5 bases of the junction left unmatched. CDR1 is MNHEY and CDR2 is SVGAGI in the germline V gene. CDR3 nucleotide sequence: TGTGCCAGCAGGGGGACAGGGGGCGTCGATGAGCAGTTCTTC. It yields the protein CASRGTGGVDEQFF.

The V call is TRBV7-2, the J call TRBJ2-1; D unclear. The CDR3 spans 15 residues. Germline V gene data show CDR1 as SGHTA and CDR2 as FQGNSA. V was clipped by 1 base and J by 6 bases, with 13 bases between them. CDR3 region: CASSLEAPQPNEQFF. The CDR3 bases are TGTGCCAGCAGCTTAGAAGCCCCCCAACCCAATGAGCAGTTCTTC.

CDR3 residues: CASSLTGGGGYTF. CDR3 bases: TGCGCCAGCAGCCTGACAGGGGGCGGTGGCTACACCTTC. The V and J genes are TRBV5-1 and TRBJ1-2; TRBD1 matches at 10 bases. Germline CDR1 SGHRS, CDR2 YFSETQ. V gave up 4 bases and J gave up 7 bases; unmatched junction bases: 4. The CDR3 is 13 amino acids.

The V gene is TRBV7-2, the J gene TRBJ2-2; D is undetermined. CDR3 length: 14 amino acids. The germline V and J ends were trimmed by 2 bases and 5 bases, with 9 bases remaining between them. Germline V CDR1 and CDR2: SGHTA, FQGNSA. The CDR3 loop reads CASSLSKATGELFF. The CDR3 bases are TGTGCCAGCAGCTTATCCAAAGCGACCGGGGAGCTGTTTTTT.

V is TRBV21-1 and J is TRBJ1-2. TRBV21-1 is listed as a pseudogene. CDR3 length: 18 amino acids. Here the CDR3 reads CASSKRGGTAPSSYGYTF. The CDR3, as DNA: TGTGCCAGCAGCAAAAGGGGGGGTACAGCGCCGAGTTCCTATGGCTACACCTTC.

V is TRBV5-1 and J is TRBJ1-1; D gene uncertain. CDR1 SGHRS and CDR2 YFSETQ come from the germline V gene. This CDR3 has 14 amino acids. Trimming took 2 bases from V and 0 from J, leaving 8 bases between them. The CDR3, as DNA: TGCGCCAGCAGCTTTGTGCAGATGAACACTGAAGCTTTCTTT. Protein: CASSFVQMNTEAFF.

The chain has TRBV11-2 and TRBJ2-3; TRBD2 agrees at 9 bases. V lost 1 base and J lost 2; bases outside the gene matches: 4. Germline CDR1 is SGHAT and CDR2 is FQNNGV. The CDR3 spans 16 residues. The CDR3 region has the DNA TGTGCCAGCAGCTTAGGACTAGCGGCAGCCACAGATACGCAGTATTTT. Translated: CASSLGLAAATDTQYF.

This chain links TRBV5-6 with TRBJ2-7; 12 bases agree with TRBD2. This CDR3 has 15 amino acids. Germline V lookup: CDR1 SGHDT, CDR2 YYEEEE. V lost 9 bases, J lost 6 bases, and 13 bases stayed unmatched. CDR3: CATSTSGRPHVEQYF. The DNA for the CDR3 is TGTGCCACTTCAACTAGCGGGAGGCCCCACGTCGAGCAGTACTTC.

V gene TRBV7-3 combines with J gene TRBJ2-2, with TRBD1 matching over 9 bases. Trimming took 3 bases from V and 2 from J; bases not matched to a gene: 4. In germline, CDR1 is SGHTA, CDR2 FQGTGA. The CDR3 extends over 16 amino acids. The CDR3 coding sequence is TGTGCCAGCAGCTTCACAGGGGGCCTTAACACCGGGGAGCTGTTTTTT. Translating it yields CASSFTGGLNTGELFF.

The sample holds one count of this clone. This chain uses TRBV19 with TRBJ1-5; 7 bases match TRBD1. This CDR3 contains 14 residues. The V gene end was trimmed by 5 bases and the J gene end by 4 bases; junction bases not matched to a gene: 5. Germline CDR1 and CDR2: LNHDA and SQIVND (reference sequence). CDR3 DNA sequence: TGTGCCAGTAGTTTTAAGGACAGGAATCAGCCCCAGCATTTT. It yields the protein CASSFKDRNQPQHF.

This clone is a singleton in its sample. The gene calls are TRBV7-2 and TRBJ2-3; 9 nucleotides line up with TRBD2. V lost 5 bases to trimming and J lost 7 bases; unmatched junction nucleotides: 13. There are 16 residues in the CDR3. Germline values: CDR1 SGHTA, CDR2 FQGNSA. The CDR3 region has the DNA TGTGCCAGCAGCCAGGGGGGAGCGGGAGGCACGAATACGCAGTATTTT. Amino acids: CASSQGGAGGTNTQYF.

In its sample, this clone was seen a few times. The chain couples TRBV5-1 to TRBJ1-1; the match to TRBD1 covers 10 bases. Trimming at V came to 0 bases and at J to 5 bases, leaving 4 bases not matched to a gene. Germline CDR1 and CDR2: SGHRS and YFSETQ. The CDR3 loop spans 15 amino acids. DNA of the CDR3: TGCGCCAGCAGCTTGGCGGGACAGGGGTCTACTGAAGCTTTCTTT. Encoded protein: CASSLAGQGSTEAFF.

The CDR3: CAWSVLLSEQYF. CDR3 coding DNA: TGTGCCTGGAGTGTTTTATTGTCCGAGCAGTACTTC. V gene TRBV30 combines with J gene TRBJ2-7; D not certain. V was cut by 0 bases and J by 6 bases, with 9 bases left in between. There are 12 residues in the CDR3. Germline V gene sequence: CDR1 GTSNPN, CDR2 SVGIG (reference sequence).

This chain links TRBV18 with TRBJ1-1; unclear D gene. Germline V gene sequence: CDR1 KGHSH, CDR2 LQKENI. V was shortened by 0 bases and J by 11 bases, with 22 bases between the two germline ends. The CDR3 consists of 16 residues. In DNA form, the CDR3 reads TGTGCCAGCTCACCACCGGAGAGAGCCGGGGTCGCCCGCGCTTTCTTT. The encoded protein is CASSPPERAGVARAFF. Supplemented by reference TRBV18 and TRBJ1-1, the full variable domain reads NAGVMQNPRHLVRRRGQEARLRCSPMKGHSHVYWYRQLPEEGLKFMVYLQKENIIDESGMPKERFSAEFPKEGPSILRIQQVVRGDSAAYFCASSPPERAGVARAFFGQGTRLTVV.

The chain combines TRBV28 with TRBJ1-4; 9 positions match TRBD1. This CDR3 is 15 amino acids long. Germline CDR1 reads MDHEN; CDR2 reads SYDVKM. With 8 bases clipped from V and 8 bases from J, the junction kept 12 bases outside the gene matches. The CDR3 coding sequence is TGTGCCAGCGGACCGTCGGGACAGGGAAGAGAAAAACTGTTTTTT. It is translated as CASGPSGQGREKLFF. The variable domain in full, completed from reference TRBV28 and TRBJ1-4, reads DVKVTQSSRYLVKRTGEKVFLECVQDMDHENMFWYRQDPGLGLRLIYFSYDVKMKEKGDIPEGYSVSREKKERFSLILESASTNQTSMYLCASGPSGQGREKLFFGSGTQLSVL.

J is TRBJ2-5 and V is TRBV7-2; D is ambiguous. V was clipped by 2 bases and J by 6 bases, with 13 bases between them. The length of the CDR3 is 14 residues. Germline V gives CDR1 SGHTA, CDR2 FQGNSA. The CDR3 nucleotides are TGTGCCAGCAGCTTAACAAGACAAGCCCAGACCCAGTACTTC. It codes for CASSLTRQAQTQYF.

The CDR3 reads CASRIGTGGFTEAFF. In nucleotides, the CDR3 is TGCGCCAGCAGAATAGGGACAGGGGGTTTCACTGAAGCTTTCTTT. The rearrangement links TRBV5-1 to TRBJ1-1, with 11 bases lining up with TRBD1. Germline V lookup: CDR1 SGHRS, CDR2 YFSETQ. Trimming cost V 5 bases and J 4 bases; bases outside gene matches: 7. The CDR3 runs to 15 residues. Complete variable domain (other parts from reference TRBV5-1 and TRBJ1-1): KAGVTQTPRYLIKTRGQQVTLSCSPISGHRSVSWYQQTPGQGLQFLFEYFSETQRNKGNFPGRFSGRQFSNSRSEMNVSTLELGDSALYLCASRIGTGGFTEAFFGQGTRLTVV.

The rearrangement uses TRBV27 and TRBJ1-5; a possible D gene is TRBD1 (5 bases). The CDR3 is made up of 13 amino acids. Trimming left V 6 bases short and J 4 bases short, with 10 bases between. Germline assignment: CDR1 MNHEY and CDR2 SMNVEV (reference sequence). The CDR3 region has the DNA TGTGCCAGCAGGCTTGGGGCGAATCAGCCCCAGCATTTT. Protein: CASRLGANQPQHF.

V gene TRBV29-1 combines with J gene TRBJ1-4, with 8 bases fitting TRBD1. The CDR3 is 12 residues long. Germline V gene data show CDR1 as SQVTM and CDR2 as ANQGSEA. J lost 8 bases, V lost 4 bases, and 3 bases had no gene match. DNA of the CDR3: TGCAGCGTTGGCAGGGGGCGCGAAAAACTGTTTTTT. It translates to CSVGRGREKLFF.

J is TRBJ1-2 and V is TRBV27; tentative D call: TRBD1 (6 bases). This CDR3 contains 15 residues. CDR1 and CDR2 (germline): MNHEY, SMNVEV (reference sequence). The ends were cut back, 4 bases at V and 5 bases at J, with 17 bases in the middle. The CDR3 loop reads CASSSSPQGRYGYTF. The CDR3 nucleotides are TGTGCCAGCAGTTCCTCCCCACAGGGCCGATATGGCTACACCTTC.

In this sample, this clone turned up a few times. This rearrangement joins TRBV18 to TRBJ2-3; possible D gene TRBD2, 6 bases. The CDR3 covers 13 residues. CDR1 is KGHSH, CDR2 LQKENI, per germline. Between the trimmed V and J ends, which lost 5 bases and 4 bases, there was a span of 10 bases. CDR3 loop: CASSAGTPDTQYF. CDR3 in DNA: TGTGCCAGCTCAGCTGGGACTCCAGATACGCAGTATTTT. The full variable domain, in which reference TRBV18 and TRBJ2-3 provide the parts outside the CDR3, is NAGVMQNPRHLVRRRGQEARLRCSPMKGHSHVYWYRQLPEEGLKFMVYLQKENIIDESGMPKERFSAEFPKEGPSILRIQQVVRGDSAAYFCASSAGTPDTQYFGPGTRLTVL.